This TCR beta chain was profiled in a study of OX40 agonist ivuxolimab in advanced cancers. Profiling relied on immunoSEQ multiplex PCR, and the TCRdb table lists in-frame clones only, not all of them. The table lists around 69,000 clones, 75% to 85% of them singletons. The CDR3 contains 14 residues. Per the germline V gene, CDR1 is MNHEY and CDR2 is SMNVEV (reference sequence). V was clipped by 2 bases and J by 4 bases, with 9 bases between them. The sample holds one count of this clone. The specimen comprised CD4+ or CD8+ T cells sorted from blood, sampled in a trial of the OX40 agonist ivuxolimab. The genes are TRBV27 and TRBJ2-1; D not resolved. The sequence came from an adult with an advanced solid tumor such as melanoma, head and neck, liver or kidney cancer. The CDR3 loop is CASSLPGRYNEQFF. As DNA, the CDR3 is TGTGCCAGCAGTTTACCCGGACGGTACAATGAGCAGTTCTTC.